This entry lists 17 T cell receptor beta chains sequenced from one sample in a study of T-cell memory formation after mild COVID-19. A single record per CDR3 protein comes from TCRdb applying MiXCR to the 5' RACE reads. The profile covers under 300,000 distinct CDR3 sequences, with roughly 9.4% appearing a single time and 20% to 25% taken by the ten largest. The sequenced sample was PBMCs or a T cell subset sorted from them (not recorded which). The receptors were gathered from a man aged 18-30 years who had mild COVID-19 (a few samples of this study predate the infection). Cell type and time point are not known.

The CDR3: CASSPSEGTDTQYF. As DNA, the CDR3 is TGTGCCAGCAGCCCGTCGGAGGGAACAGATACGCAGTATTTT. V usage is TRBV11-2 and J usage is TRBJ2-3; a possible D gene is TRBD2 (6 bases). V shed 5 bases and J shed 3 bases, with 12 bases lying between them. CDR1 and CDR2 from the germline V gene are SGHAT and FQNNGV. This CDR3 is built from 14 residues.

This clonotype was seen ten or more times. The genes are TRBV6-5 and TRBJ2-4; D gene uncertain. V lost 0 bases and J 8 bases, leaving 11 bases between the germline ends. CDR3 size: 14 residues. Germline V gene lookup returns CDR1 MNHEY and CDR2 SVGAGI. The CDR3 DNA follows: TGTGCCAGCAGTTACTCAGGCGGAGAGGACATTCAGTACTTC. It encodes CASSYSGGEDIQYF.

J is TRBJ1-1 and V is TRBV29-1; the D gene is possibly TRBD1 (5 bases). Germline CDR1 and CDR2: SQVTM and ANQGSEA. Trimming removed 0 bases at V and 4 bases at J, with 12 bases between. The CDR3 spans 14 residues. The CDR3 here is CSVEERGRSTEAFF. The CDR3 bases are TGCAGCGTTGAAGAGAGGGGCAGGAGCACTGAAGCTTTCTTT.

The chain employs TRBV29-1 and TRBJ1-4; D perhaps matches TRBD1 (6 bases). Germline values: CDR1 SQVTM, CDR2 ANQGSEA. The length of the CDR3 is 13 residues. V was shortened by 4 bases and J by 13 bases, with 19 bases between the two germline ends. The CDR3 bases are TGCAGCGTTGTCCCCGAGGGGGGGAGTTCACTGTTTTTT. This translates into CSVVPEGGSSLFF.

V gene TRBV7-2 combines with J gene TRBJ2-1; TRBD1 or TRBD2 may be the D gene (7 bases each). The CDR3 has 17 amino acids. Deletions cut 5 bases from V and 6 bases from J, with 23 bases between. The germline CDR1 and CDR2 sequences are SGHTA and FQGNSA. The CDR3: CASSPGARGGPGNEQFF. CDR3 DNA: TGTGCCAGCAGCCCTGGAGCCAGGGGGGGGCCGGGCAATGAGCAGTTCTTC.

This clonotype was recorded at least ten times. The V and J genes are TRBV12-3 or TRBV12-4 and TRBJ1-1, with a tentative D call TRBD1 (5 bases). V was trimmed by 4 bases and J by 4 bases, leaving 7 bases between them. This CDR3 spans 12 amino acids. The CDR3 here is CASSSRVTEAFF. The CDR3 nucleotides read TGTGCCAGCAGTTCCAGGGTCACTGAAGCTTTCTTT.

The rearrangement uses TRBV18 and TRBJ1-2; D is perhaps TRBD1 (5 bases). The CDR3 contains 14 residues. Trimming took off 6 bases at V and 0 bases at J, with 11 bases between the two ends. Per germline, CDR1 KGHSH and CDR2 LQKENI. The CDR3 protein is CASSGTATNYGYTF. The CDR3 bases are TGTGCCAGCTCCGGGACGGCTACTAACTATGGCTACACCTTC.

This clonotype was seen ten or more times. The V gene is TRBV12-3 or TRBV12-4, the J gene TRBJ2-3; 10 bases line up with TRBD2. The CDR3 runs to 15 residues. V was pared by 5 bases and J by 4 bases, with 6 bases of the junction left unmatched. CDR3 residues: CASSTSGGAADTQYF. The CDR3 nucleotides read TGTGCCAGCAGTACCAGCGGGGGGGCCGCAGATACGCAGTATTTT.

The table lists this clonotype with a few counts. This chain joins TRBV10-3 and TRBJ2-7; 7 bases agree with TRBD1. The CDR3 extends over 12 amino acids. Germline V CDR1 and CDR2: ENHRY, SYGVKD. Germline trimming cut 7 bases from V and 5 bases from J; bases unmatched to any gene: 5. CDR3 coding DNA: TGTGCCATCACTACCGGGACAGACGAGCAGTACTTC. It is translated as CAITTGTDEQYF.

This clonotype turned up a few times. V usage is TRBV5-5 and J usage is TRBJ2-1, with 12 bases aligning to TRBD2. There are 15 residues in the CDR3. Germline CDR1 reads SGHKS; CDR2 reads YYEKEE (reference sequence). The trim removed 0 bases at V and 13 bases at J, leaving 8 bases unmatched. CDR3 protein: CASSLGSLAGGHQFF. CDR3 DNA: TGTGCCAGCAGCTTGGGGTCGCTAGCGGGGGGGCATCAGTTCTTC.

V gene TRBV5-1 combines with J gene TRBJ1-5; D unclear. The germline V gene has CDR1 SGHRS and CDR2 YFSETQ. V was clipped by 0 bases and J by 5 bases, with 6 bases between them. This CDR3 is 13 amino acids long. The CDR3 nucleotides are TGCGCCAGCAGCTTGGAAGGTCATCAGCCCCAGCATTTT. It specifies CASSLEGHQPQHF.

The CDR3: CASSSLGGGGGNTIYF. CDR3 coding DNA: TGTGCCAGCAGCTCTCTTGGCGGGGGAGGTGGAAACACCATATATTTT. The rearrangement uses TRBV9 and TRBJ1-3; TRBD1 might be the D (5 bases). The germline V gene has CDR1 SGDLS and CDR2 YYNGEE. The CDR3 is 16 amino acids. Trimming took off 4 bases at V and 3 bases at J, with 17 bases between the two ends.

Many counts were recorded for this clonotype. The chain joins TRBV7-2 to TRBJ1-1; D is unclear. The germline V and J ends were trimmed by 3 bases and 4 bases, with 9 bases remaining between them. The CDR3 consists of 13 residues. Germline assignment: CDR1 SGHTA and CDR2 FQGNSA. The DNA for the CDR3 is TGTGCCAGCAGCTTTGCGGGTGGCACTGAAGCTTTCTTT. Amino acids: CASSFAGGTEAFF.

This clonotype was seen more than once but under ten times. The V gene is TRBV20-1, the J gene TRBJ2-3; TRBD1 aligns across 7 bases. The CDR3 has 15 residues. The germline V gene encodes CDR1 DFQATT and CDR2 SNEGSKA (reference sequence). The junction had 8 bases not matched to a gene; V was cut back by 3 bases and J by 2 bases. The CDR3 here is CSARKGQMSTDTQYF. CDR3 nucleotides: TGCAGTGCTAGGAAGGGACAGATGTCCACAGATACGCAGTATTTT.

V gene TRBV4-1 combines with J gene TRBJ1-6, with D maybe TRBD1 (5 bases). V lost 1 base, J lost 7 bases, and 14 bases lay in between. The germline CDR1 and CDR2 sequences are MGHRA and YSYEKL. This CDR3 has 16 amino acids. Here the CDR3 reads CASSQGPGTGNSPLHF. Written as DNA, the CDR3 is TGCGCCAGCAGCCAAGGGCCTGGGACGGGGAATTCACCCCTCCACTTT.

The chain recombines TRBV21-1 with TRBJ2-7. TRBV21-1 is a pseudogene locus. The CDR3 spans 10 residues. CDR3 in DNA: TGTGCCAGCATCCTCTACGAGCAGTACGTC. This encodes CASILYEQYV.

This clonotype was recorded a few times. The chain employs TRBV4-3 and TRBJ2-3, with 7 bases matching TRBD1. The CDR3 contains 17 residues. V gave up 1 base and J gave up 0 bases; unmatched junction bases: 7. Germline lookup yields CDR1 LGHNA and CDR2 YSLEER. CDR3 nucleotides: TGCGCCAGCAGCCAAGGTCCGGGACAGTTGAGCACAGATACGCAGTATTTT. As protein: CASSQGPGQLSTDTQYF.